The entry below describes one T cell receptor beta chain. The antigen it recognizes is unknown. No much larger clone exists at a distance of one base, and base qualities are not known. The data were taken from a study of CD8 T cells in Susac syndrome (dated by TCRdb to the late 2010s). A note on the overall study: Whether CD8+ T cell activation and differentiation in Susac syndrome was antigen driven was tested using repertoire sequencing.

RNA was extracted with the RNeasy kit and about 0.5 to 1 ug was reverse transcribed using random hexamers. TCR beta CDR3 regions were amplified with the immunoSEQ multiplex PCR assay covering 54 Vbeta and 13 Jbeta segments. PCR amplification bias was corrected by using a synthetic template baseline for primer optimization and computational correction. The published analysis was carried out like this. Reads were annotated to V, D and J genes according to IMGT and were analyzed with immunoSEQ Analyzer, with only productive sequences retained. Clonality was computed as one minus Shannon entropy normalized by log2 of the number of productive unique sequences. For each patient and control, public and private clones were evaluated among the 100 most prevalent clones. A clone was defined as Susac-specific if it was absent from the healthy and MS cohorts, from 1052 published viral clones and from other ImmuneACCESS disease sequences. TCRdb handled the public reads itself, with Q25 trimming in fastp and clone calling in MiXCR, and kept productive beta chains. Entries that share a CDR3 protein sequence are merged under the most common genes and DNA. None of the V and J calls come from the authors' own analysis; TCRdb made them. For this sample there are roughly 180,000 distinct CDR3 sequences; about 95% appear just once. Of the sample, 0.085% to 0.13% falls within the top ten clones.

Overall results and qualifications from the work: The number of individuals in the TCR sequencing and HLA analysis was recognized as being relatively small.

Trimming at the junction amounts to 2 bases on V and 5 bases on J, and the germline ends lie 12 bases apart. Taken from cysteine to phenylalanine, the CDR3 has 14 residues. The entry retains the CDR3 DNA only, 42 bases that are in frame from base 1. The germline V gene sets CDR1 to SGHVS and CDR2 to FQNEAQ. Peripheral blood CD8+ and CD4+ T cells from healthy donors, Susac syndrome patients and multiple sclerosis patients were profiled using high-throughput TCR beta sequencing. The healthy donors served as controls matched for age and sex. CD8+ TEMRA cells were enriched by FACS, while bulk CD8+ and CD4+ T cells were purified by magnetic negative isolation. Blood was drawn into EDTA tubes, processed within 24 hours, and PBMCs were isolated by density gradient centrifugation. PBMCs destined for TCR sequencing were cryopreserved in liquid nitrogen and later thawed in a 37 °C water bath. The sorted or isolated CD4+, CD8+ and CD8+ TEMRA cells had a purity of 90% or higher.

Sequenced input: CD4+ T cells from PBMCs. This sequence was found in a human donor in good health. Rearrangement joined TRBV7-8 to TRBJ1-1; possibly the D gene is TRBD1, per 5 matching bases. The sequenced DNA is TGTGCCAGCAGCTTAATCCCGAGGGGAACTGAAGCTTTCTTT. It codes for CASSLIPRGTEAFF. Reference TRBV7-8 and TRBJ1-1 genes cover what lies past the CDR3, so the full variable domain is GAGVSQSPRYKVAKRGQDVALRCDPISGHVSLFWYQQALGQGPEFLTYFQNEAQLDKSGLPSDRFFAERPEGSVSTLKIQRTQQEDSAVYLCASSLIPRGTEAFFGQGTRLTVV.